This is a list of T cell receptor beta chains from one sample in a study of CD8 T cells in Susac syndrome. TCRdb processed the immunoSEQ multiplex PCR reads anew with MiXCR; each CDR3 protein has one entry. The sample gives about 90,000 distinct CDR3 sequences, roughly 95% of which show up once; 0.5% to 0.8% is in the top ten. The sequencing sample was made of CD8+ T cells from PBMCs. The source of these receptors is a human donor with Susac syndrome. The CDR3 runs from the conserved cysteine through the conserved F or W. D genes are given only for firm matches. Size values are once, few and many counts, or a class for expanded clones, and some rows have none.

>14|TRBV6-5|.|TRBJ1-2|TRBD1
TGTGCCAGCAGTGCGAACCCCATTGGACAGGGAGGCACCTTC
CASSANPIGQGGTF
>13|TRBV7-9|.|TRBJ2-7|.
TGTGCCAGCAGGGACGACGCGGGCTACGAGCAGTACTTC
CASRDDAGYEQYF
>15|TRBV30|once|TRBJ2-7|TRBD1
TGTGCCTGGAGTTGGGGACAGGGGATAGTCTACGAGCAGTACTTC
CAWSWGQGIVYEQYF
>17|TRBV7-2|.|TRBJ2-5|TRBD2
TGTGCCAGCAGCTTAGTTAGTAGCGGGGGGGCACAAGAGACCCAGTACTTC
CASSLVSSGGAQETQYF
>14|TRBV12-3/TRBV12-4|once|TRBJ1-1|.
TGTGCCAGCTCCCCCACCGGGCGAAGCACTGAAGCTTTCTTT
CASSPTGRSTEAFF
>15|TRBV7-3|.|TRBJ1-2|TRBD1
TGTGCCAGCAGCTTAGGGGACAGACCTAACTATGGCTACACCTTC
CASSLGDRPNYGYTF
>13|TRBV11-2|.|TRBJ2-5|.
TGTGCCAGCAGCCCCGACGGGCGGGAGACCCAGTACTTC
CASSPDGRETQYF
>13|TRBV20-1|.|TRBJ1-2|.
TGCAGTGCTAGAGAAGTAGCCCTCTATGGCTACACCTTC
CSAREVALYGYTF
>17|TRBV11-1|.|TRBJ2-2|.
TGTGCCAGCAGCTTCCCCACCGGGACTCCGAACACCGGGGAGCTGTTTTTT
CASSFPTGTPNTGELFF
>17|TRBV27|.|TRBJ1-6|TRBD1
TGTGCCAGCAGTTCGTTAACAGGGGTGAACTATAATTCACCCCTCCACTTT
CASSSLTGVNYNSPLHF
>15|TRBV10-3|.|TRBJ1-5|.
TGTGCCATCAGTGAGTCGTTCGGCAGTTATCAGCCCCAGCATTTT
CAISESFGSYQPQHF
>14|TRBV12-3/TRBV12-4|.|TRBJ1-1|TRBD1
TGTGCCAGCAGTTTCAGGACAGGGGTGCGTGAAGCTTTCTTT
CASSFRTGVREAFF
>14|TRBV12-3/TRBV12-4|.|TRBJ2-4|.
TGTGCCAGCAGTTTGCGGAGCACCAAAAACATTCAGTACTTC
CASSLRSTKNIQYF
>11|TRBV28|.|TRBJ2-1|.
TGTGCCAGCGGATTAGACAGCCCCCAGTTCTTC
CASGLDSPQFF
>13|TRBV29-1|.|TRBJ1-1|.
TGCAGCGTTGACCCGCTCGAGAACACTGAAGCTTTCTTT
CSVDPLENTEAFF
>12|TRBV6-5|.|TRBJ2-7|TRBD1
TGTGCCAGCAGTACAGGGGGAGGCGAGCAGTACTTC
CASSTGGGEQYF
>16|TRBV18|.|TRBJ1-3|TRBD1
TGTGCCAGCTCACCTTTGGGACAGGGCTCTGGAAACACCATATATTTT
CASSPLGQGSGNTIYF
>17|TRBV4-3|.|TRBJ2-1|TRBD1
TGCGCCAGCAGCCAAGTTATGACAGGGGGGATCCACAATGAGCAGTTCTTC
CASSQVMTGGIHNEQFF
>14|TRBV12-3/TRBV12-4|.|TRBJ1-5|.
TGTGCCAGCAGTTTATTCCAGGGCAATCAGCCCCAGCATTTT
CASSLFQGNQPQHF
>14|TRBV28|.|TRBJ2-3|TRBD2
TGTGCCAGCACCTTGGGAGGGACCACAGATACGCAGTATTTT
CASTLGGTTDTQYF
>16|TRBV27|.|TRBJ1-2|TRBD1
TGTGCCAGCAGTTATTCGGTCGGGGACAGGGCCTATGGCTACACCTTC
CASSYSVGDRAYGYTF
>14|TRBV20-1|.|TRBJ1-2|.
TGCAGTGCTAGAGTGGACTCTCAGGGCTATGGCTACACCTTC
CSARVDSQGYGYTF
>15|TRBV19|.|TRBJ2-3|.
TGTGCCAGTAGTATGCGTAGTACTAGCACAGATACGCAGTATTTT
CASSMRSTSTDTQYF
>14|TRBV16|.|TRBJ2-3|.
TGTGCCAGCGCCCCGGGGGGCAACACAGATACGCAGTATTTT
CASAPGGNTDTQYF
>14|TRBV6-1|.|TRBJ2-7|.
TGTGCCAGCAGTGAAGCGGCAGGACTCTACGAGCAGTACTTC
CASSEAAGLYEQYF
>11|TRBV6-5|once|TRBJ1-2|.
TGTGCCAGCAGTTCCGGACGGGACTACACCTTC
CASSSGRDYTF
>14|TRBV5-1|.|TRBJ2-1|.
TGCGCCAGCAGCCTGGCACCGGGAACGTATGAGCAGTTCTTC
CASSLAPGTYEQFF
>14|TRBV27|.|TRBJ1-6|.
TGTGCCAGCAGTTCGCCTGGTGTTAATTCACCCCTCCACTTT
CASSSPGVNSPLHF
>16|TRBV12-3/TRBV12-4|.|TRBJ1-1|.
TGTGCCAGCAGTTCCGACAGTGGGAGAAGCCGGGCTGAAGCTTTCTTT
CASSSDSGRSRAEAFF
>15|TRBV12-3/TRBV12-4|.|TRBJ2-5|.
TGTGCCAGCAGCCCAAACAATGGGGGCCAAGAGACCCAGTACTTC
CASSPNNGGQETQYF
>14|TRBV4-3|.|TRBJ2-1|.
TGCGCCAGCAGCCAAGGACACCTACTGAATGAGCAGTTCTTC
CASSQGHLLNEQFF
>16|TRBV20-1|once|TRBJ2-5|.
TGCAGTGCTAGAGATAAACGAAGACCCCCGCCAGAGACCCAGTACTTC
CSARDKRRPPPETQYF
>11|TRBV20-1|few|TRBJ2-5|.
TGCAGTGCCCCAGCCCAAGAGACCCAGTACTTC
CSAPAQETQYF
>16|TRBV28|.|TRBJ2-1|TRBD1
TGTGCCAGCAGTTCACAGGAGGACAGGGGGTACAATGAGCAGTTCTTC
CASSSQEDRGYNEQFF
>13|TRBV28|.|TRBJ2-7|TRBD1
TGTGCCAGCAGTTTAGACAGGGTGTACGAGCAGTACTTC
CASSLDRVYEQYF
>13|TRBV7-2|.|TRBJ2-7|.
TGTGCCAGCAGCTTAGCAAATTCCTACGAGCAGTACTTC
CASSLANSYEQYF
>11|TRBV29-1|.|TRBJ2-7|.
TGCAGCGTTGGGGCTTCCTACGAGCAGTACTTC
CSVGASYEQYF
>15|TRBV20-1|.|TRBJ1-2|.
TGCAGTGCTAGAGATACTCACAGAGATACCTATGGCTACACCTTC
CSARDTHRDTYGYTF
>14|TRBV30|once|TRBJ1-2|TRBD1
TGTGCCTGGAGTACAGGGGTATCGGACTATGGCTACACCTTC
CAWSTGVSDYGYTF
>17|TRBV4-2|.|TRBJ2-6|TRBD1
TGTGCCAGCAGTCCAGGGGGCGCTCGGTCTGGGGCCAACGTCCTGACTTTC
CASSPGGARSGANVLTF
>13|TRBV14|.|TRBJ1-2|.
TGTGCCAGCAGCCGAGGACGAGACTATGGCTACACCTTC
CASSRGRDYGYTF
>14|TRBV20-1|.|TRBJ2-7|.
TGCAGTGCTAGAGGAGTCGGGAGCTCCTACGAGCAGTACTTC
CSARGVGSSYEQYF